A selection of T cell receptor beta chains follows, all from one sample in a study of T-cell reconstitution after alpha-beta-depleted transplantation in children. A single record per CDR3 protein comes from TCRdb applying MiXCR to the PCR reads. The table shows 530,000 or so distinct CDR3 sequences, with 25% to 30% occurring only once. This specimen consisted of PBMCs, obtained before TCRalphabeta/CD19-depleted stem cell transplant. The receptors stem from a boy under two years old with Wiskott-Aldrich syndrome, due to receive a stem cell transplant. CDR3s include the opening cysteine and the closing phenylalanine or tryptophan. Each record gives: V gene, D gene, clone size, J gene, CDR3 protein, CDR3 DNA. D genes are given only for firm matches. Expanded clones are given a class, and other clones once, few, many or no size at all.

TRBV20-1	TRBD2	-	TRBJ2-3	CSARTSGMRLDTQYF	TGCAGTGCTAGGACTAGCGGGATGAGGTTGGATACGCAGTATTTT
TRBV2	-	few	TRBJ2-7	CASSGGSYEQYF	TGTGCCAGCAGCGGAGGGAGTTACGAGCAGTACTTC
TRBV5-1	TRBD1	few	TRBJ1-1	CASSLRPQGAGTEAFF	TGCGCCAGCAGCTTGCGACCGCAGGGGGCTGGCACTGAAGCTTTCTTT
TRBV6-5	-	-	TRBJ2-1	CASSLGPGRSYNEQFF	TGTGCCAGCAGTTTAGGTCCGGGTCGCTCCTACAATGAGCAGTTCTTC
TRBV18	TRBD1	-	TRBJ1-1	CASSPVTGLNTEAFF	TGTGCCAGCTCACCCGTGACAGGGTTGAACACTGAAGCTTTCTTT
TRBV20-1	-	-	TRBJ1-2	CSARDGQGNYGYTF	TGCAGTGCTAGAGATGGTCAGGGAAACTATGGCTACACCTTC
TRBV10-3	TRBD2	-	TRBJ2-2	CAISLTSGANTGELFF	TGTGCCATCAGTCTGACTAGCGGGGCGAACACCGGGGAGCTGTTTTTT
TRBV9	-	few	TRBJ2-3	CASSVDRTDTQYF	TGTGCCAGCAGCGTCGACAGAACGGATACGCAGTATTTT
TRBV5-1	TRBD1	-	TRBJ1-4	CASSPADRSGVKLFF	TGCGCCAGCAGCCCAGCGGACAGGAGTGGAGTAAAACTGTTTTTT
TRBV5-1	-	many	TRBJ2-7	CASSLGPPPNYEQYF	TGCGCCAGCAGCTTGGGCCCGCCGCCAAACTACGAGCAGTACTTC
TRBV3-1	-	few	TRBJ1-6	CASSQGHAGTSPLHF	TGTGCCAGCAGCCAAGGTCATGCGGGAACCTCACCCCTCCACTTT
TRBV6-2/TRBV6-3	TRBD1	-	TRBJ2-5	CASRLQGNQETQYF	TGTGCCAGCAGGCTACAGGGGAACCAAGAGACCCAGTACTTC
TRBV27	-	-	TRBJ1-6	CASSLQGSYNSPLHF	TGTGCCAGCAGTTTACAGGGCAGCTATAATTCACCCCTCCACTTT
TRBV5-1	-	-	TRBJ2-7	CASSLAQQDGEQYF	TGCGCCAGCAGCCTGGCGCAGCAAGATGGAGAGCAGTACTTC
TRBV10-1	TRBD2	-	TRBJ2-7	CASSEYASGYTYEQYF	TGCGCCAGCAGTGAGTACGCTAGCGGGTACACCTACGAGCAGTACTTC
TRBV5-1	-	few	TRBJ2-7	CASRYRDEQYF	TGCGCCAGCCGCTATCGCGACGAGCAGTACTTC
TRBV20-1	-	few	TRBJ1-1	CSARGRGWDTEAFF	TGCAGTGCTAGGGGAAGGGGGTGGGACACTGAAGCTTTCTTT
TRBV5-5	TRBD1	few	TRBJ2-2	CASRAGTGTWKLFF	TGTGCCAGCAGAGCCGGGACAGGGACGTGGAAGCTGTTTTTT
TRBV12-3/TRBV12-4	TRBD1	-	TRBJ1-5	CASRTGGDQPQHF	TGTGCCAGCAGGACAGGGGGCGATCAGCCCCAGCATTTT
TRBV20-1	TRBD2	few	TRBJ2-1	CSASTGDYSDEQFF	TGCAGTGCTAGTACTGGGGACTACTCGGACGAGCAGTTCTTC
TRBV5-1	-	few	TRBJ2-3	CASSWGATGLDTQYF	TGCGCCAGCAGCTGGGGGGCAACAGGGCTGGATACGCAGTATTTT
TRBV29-1	TRBD2	few	TRBJ2-1	CSVVGLAGNYNEQFF	TGCAGCGTTGTGGGACTAGCGGGAAACTACAATGAGCAGTTCTTC
TRBV5-1	TRBD1	-	TRBJ2-7	CASSTDRGGYEQYF	TGCGCCAGCAGCACGGACAGGGGAGGCTACGAGCAGTACTTC
TRBV20-1	-	-	TRBJ2-4	CSASRGSRLAKNIQYF	TGCAGTGCTAGTCGTGGGAGTAGATTAGCCAAAAACATTCAGTACTTC
TRBV5-1	-	-	TRBJ2-1	CASSSGRRQFF	TGCGCCAGCAGCTCGGGTAGACGGCAGTTCTTC
TRBV5-1	-	-	TRBJ1-2	CASTPGEVYGYTF	TGCGCCAGCACCCCCGGCGAGGTCTATGGCTACACCTTC
TRBV20-1	TRBD2	-	TRBJ2-4	CSALRLAGAKNIQYF	TGCAGTGCCCTTCGACTAGCGGGAGCCAAAAACATTCAGTACTTC
TRBV5-5	-	few	TRBJ2-2	CASRLLVSGSRSGELFF	TGTGCCAGCAGACTTCTTGTTTCTGGGAGTAGGTCCGGGGAGCTGTTTTTT
TRBV9	-	few	TRBJ2-5	CASSVGKATTQETQYF	TGTGCCAGCAGCGTAGGAAAAGCCACAACCCAAGAGACCCAGTACTTC
TRBV5-1	-	-	TRBJ1-1	CASSLADRVAEAFF	TGCGCCAGCAGCTTGGCCGACAGAGTTGCCGAAGCTTTCTTT
TRBV3-1	TRBD1	-	TRBJ1-1	CASSLRPGGGNTEAFF	TGTGCCAGCAGCCTGCGTCCAGGGGGAGGGAACACTGAAGCTTTCTTT
TRBV5-1	-	-	TRBJ2-3	CASSSGPGQYF	TGCGCCAGCAGCTCCGGCCCGGGCCAGTATTTT
TRBV28	-	few	TRBJ2-1	CASSPRGRGRDNEQFF	TGTGCCAGCAGTCCACGGGGGCGGGGAAGGGACAATGAGCAGTTCTTC
TRBV7-2	TRBD1	-	TRBJ1-5	CASSPPPGQGYQPQHF	TGTGCCAGCAGCCCACCCCCGGGACAGGGGTATCAGCCCCAGCATTTT
TRBV7-3	-	-	TRBJ1-1	CASGRGDAFF	TGTGCCAGCGGCAGGGGAGACGCTTTCTTT
TRBV5-1	-	-	TRBJ1-2	CASSLDVGQGYTF	TGCGCCAGCAGCTTGGATGTAGGACAAGGCTACACCTTC
TRBV28	TRBD1	-	TRBJ2-7	CASSFPRRTGSTPREQYF	TGTGCCAGCAGTTTTCCCCGTAGGACAGGGTCCACCCCTAGAGAGCAGTACTTC
TRBV2	-	few	TRBJ1-1	CASSYMNTEAFF	TGTGCCAGCAGCTATATGAACACTGAAGCTTTCTTT
TRBV20-1	-	-	TRBJ2-5	CSARGGGQETQYF	TGCAGTGCTAGAGGTGGAGGCCAAGAGACCCAGTACTTC
TRBV20-1	TRBD2	few	TRBJ2-3	CSAVAGERTDTQYF	TGCAGTGCTGTAGCGGGAGAGCGGACAGATACGCAGTATTTT